Following are 26 T cell receptor beta chains from one sample sequenced in a study of OX40 agonist ivuxolimab in advanced cancers. The assay was immunoSEQ multiplex PCR, and TCRdb's table has in-frame clones only and misses some. Found here are about 14,000 clones, over 75% of them singletons; the top ten hold 67%. The sample in question was CD4+ or CD8+ T cells sorted from blood, obtained in a trial of the OX40 agonist ivuxolimab. Source of these receptors: an adult with an advanced solid tumor such as melanoma, head and neck, liver or kidney cancer.

This clone occurred once. This chain joins TRBV21-1 and TRBJ1-2; the table's TRBD1 call for D was not verified on the DNA. TRBV21-1 is given as a pseudogene. CDR3 size: 15 residues. The CDR3 here is CASSKVRNRFYGYTF. The DNA for the CDR3 is TGTGCCAGCAGCAAAGTTAGGAACAGATTCTATGGCTACACCTTC.

This chain links TRBV7-9 with TRBJ1-1; D might be TRBD1 (6 bases). The CDR3 runs to 14 residues. V was cut by 5 bases and J by 7 bases, with 17 bases left in between. Looked up from germline, CDR1 is SEHNR and CDR2 is FQNEAQ (reference sequence). The CDR3 sequence is CASSVPGAANEAFF. The CDR3 DNA follows: TGTGCCAGCAGCGTACCGGGGGCGGCGAATGAAGCTTTCTTT.

The chain recombines TRBV4-3 with TRBJ1-3, with D perhaps TRBD1 (6 bases). Trimming shortened V by 1 base and J by 7 bases, and 14 bases separated the two germline ends. The CDR3 sequence is 15 residues long. Per germline, CDR1 LGHNA and CDR2 YSLEER. CDR3 in amino acids: CASSQGRGASNTIYF. CDR3 bases: TGCGCCAGCAGCCAAGGACGGGGGGCATCGAACACCATATATTTT.

The chain combines TRBV6-6 with TRBJ2-5; 8 bases line up with TRBD2. This CDR3 has 13 residues. V gave up 8 bases and J gave up 5 bases; unmatched junction bases: 7. Germline V gene lookup returns CDR1 MNHNY and CDR2 SVGAGI (reference sequence). The CDR3 is CASGRGAWETQYF. In DNA form, the CDR3 reads TGTGCCAGCGGGCGGGGGGCCTGGGAGACCCAGTACTTC.

This chain connects TRBV7-6 to TRBJ1-2, with TRBD1 matching 8 bases. The CDR3 totals 17 residues. The J segment lost 3 bases and the V segment lost 5 bases, leaving 14 bases of the junction unmatched. From germline, CDR1 is SGHVS and CDR2 FNYEAQ. CDR3 protein: CASSASRGLGDYYGYTF. Here the CDR3 DNA reads TGTGCCAGCAGCGCCAGCAGGGGGCTGGGCGACTACTATGGCTACACCTTC.

This clone was seen more than once but under ten times. The chain has TRBV10-3 and TRBJ2-5; 10 nucleotides agree with TRBD2. CDR1 is ENHRY and CDR2 is SYGVKD in the germline V gene. This CDR3 has 15 residues. The ends lost 3 bases at V and 3 bases at J; junction bases unmatched: 4. CDR3 loop: CAISDPSGRKETQYF. The CDR3, as DNA: TGTGCCATCAGTGATCCTAGCGGGAGAAAAGAGACCCAGTACTTC.

The chain carries TRBV14 and TRBJ1-2; the D gene is possibly TRBD1 (6 bases). Germline lookup yields CDR1 SGHDN and CDR2 FVKESK. The ends were cut back, 1 base at V and 3 bases at J, with 12 bases in the middle. The CDR3 sequence is 15 residues long. The CDR3 here is CASSQAPAGDYGYTF. The CDR3, as DNA: TGTGCCAGCAGCCAAGCCCCGGCAGGGGACTATGGCTACACCTTC.

The count of this clone is one. The CDR3 region is CASSFRVLSGELFF. For the CDR3, the DNA is TGTGCCAGCAGTTTCAGGGTTCTCTCCGGGGAGCTGTTTTTT. The chain recombines TRBV6-5 with TRBJ2-2, with D possibly being TRBD1 (5 bases). CDR1 MNHEY and CDR2 SVGAGI come from the germline V gene. Trimming cost V 4 bases and J 6 bases, with 12 bases left between them. The length of the CDR3 is 14 residues.

The CDR3 sequence is CASSVGTGVNEQFF. CDR3 coding DNA: TGTGCCAGCAGCGTAGGGACAGGGGTCAATGAGCAGTTCTTC. The chain employs TRBV9 and TRBJ2-1; 9 bases align to TRBD1. Germline V gene sequence: CDR1 SGDLS, CDR2 YYNGEE. This CDR3 spans 14 amino acids. V gave up 0 bases and J gave up 6 bases; unmatched junction bases: 1.

The chain links TRBV6-6 to TRBJ2-1; no firm D call. The V and J ends lost 6 bases and 2 bases respectively, with 8 bases between them. The germline V gene has CDR1 MNHNY and CDR2 SVGAGI (reference sequence). The CDR3 totals 13 residues. CDR3: CASSSSPYNEQFF. The CDR3 region has the DNA TGTGCCAGCAGCTCATCCCCCTACAATGAGCAGTTCTTC.

The chain combines TRBV14 with TRBJ1-6; D remains ambiguous. CDR1 SGHDN and CDR2 FVKESK come from the germline V gene. This CDR3 has 13 residues. Trimming stripped 2 bases from V and 9 bases from J, with 8 bases between. The CDR3 spells CASSQFYGSPLHF. The DNA for the CDR3 is TGTGCCAGCAGCCAATTTTATGGTTCACCCCTCCACTTT.

V usage is TRBV28 and J usage is TRBJ2-2; D not resolved. Trimming shortened V by 2 bases and J by 4 bases, and 11 bases separated the two germline ends. Germline V gene data show CDR1 as MDHEN and CDR2 as SYDVKM. CDR3 length: 15 amino acids. CDR3 bases: TGTGCCAGCAGTTTACTGGCGGTCCCCACCGGGGAGCTGTTTTTT. It is translated as CASSLLAVPTGELFF.

The chain joins TRBV2 to TRBJ1-6; 10 bases align to TRBD1. The V segment lost 8 bases and the J segment 7 bases; nucleotides outside the gene matches: 2. The CDR3 length is 13 residues. Germline CDR1 and CDR2: SNHLY and FYNNEI. The CDR3 DNA reads TGTGCCAGCCAGGGACAGGGGAATTCACCCCTCCACTTT. Protein sequence: CASQGQGNSPLHF.

The rearrangement uses TRBV11-3 and TRBJ1-2, with D possibly being TRBD1 (5 bases). The CDR3 length is 13 residues. Germline V gene lookup returns CDR1 SGHNT and CDR2 YENEEA. With 8 bases removed from V and 7 bases from J, the gap between germline ends came to 17 bases. The CDR3 DNA reads as TGTGCCAGCGCCACCCCCCAGGGTGTTGGCTACACCTTC. It yields the protein CASATPQGVGYTF.

This chain uses TRBV6-4 with TRBJ2-3; 12 bases fit TRBD2. V lost 6 bases to trimming and J lost 2 bases; unmatched junction nucleotides: 6. The CDR3 runs to 16 residues. Looked up from germline, CDR1 is MRHNA and CDR2 is SNTAGT. CDR3 nucleotides: TGTGCCAGCAGCCAGACTAGCGGGAGTTTCACAGATACGCAGTATTTT. As protein: CASSQTSGSFTDTQYF.

The chain carries TRBV7-9 and TRBJ1-2, with a tentative D call TRBD1 (6 bases). The V end was cut by 6 bases, the J end by 6 bases, with 14 bases between. In germline, CDR1 is SEHNR, CDR2 FQNEAQ (reference sequence). This CDR3 has 13 amino acids. In nucleotides, the CDR3 is TGTGCCAGCAGTAGTCCCAACAGGGATGGCTACACCTTC. Encoded protein: CASSSPNRDGYTF. The full variable domain, its missing parts supplied by reference TRBV7-9 and TRBJ1-2, is DTGVSQNPRHKITKRGQNVTFRCDPISEHNRLYWYRQTLGQGPEFLTYFQNEAQLEKSRLLSDRFSAERPKGSFSTLEIQRTEQGDSAMYLCASSSPNRDGYTFGSGTRLTVV.

The rearrangement links TRBV11-3 to TRBJ1-1, with D hard to call. Germline lookup yields CDR1 SGHNT and CDR2 YENEEA. The length of the CDR3 is 13 residues. The ends were cut back, 5 bases at V and 7 bases at J, with 14 bases in the middle. The CDR3 reads CASSQDLRDEAFF. The CDR3, as DNA: TGTGCCAGCAGCCAAGATCTGAGGGATGAAGCTTTCTTT.

This rearrangement joins TRBV27 to TRBJ2-7; D might be TRBD1 (6 bases). V lost 6 bases, J lost 0 bases, and 15 bases lay in between. CDR1 is MNHEY and CDR2 is SMNVEV in the germline V gene (reference sequence). The CDR3 has 15 amino acids. CDR3 nucleotides: TGTGCCAGCAGCCCGACAGGCCAGAGCTCCTACGAGCAGTACTTC. Encoded protein: CASSPTGQSSYEQYF.

This rearrangement joins TRBV27 to TRBJ2-7; D not resolved. The V gene's germline CDR1 is MNHEY and CDR2 SMNVEV (reference sequence). The V gene lost 1 base and the J gene lost 0 bases, with 7 bases spanning the gap. The CDR3 covers 14 residues. Written as DNA, the CDR3 is TGTGCCAGCAGTTTATACGGCAGCTCCTACGAGCAGTACTTC. Translated, it gives CASSLYGSSYEQYF.

With regard to this clone: This is likely an artifact of a read error, given a far larger clone one base away. The chain couples TRBV4-3 to TRBJ2-6; D is possibly TRBD1 or TRBD2 (5 bases each). The V gene's germline CDR1 is LGHNA and CDR2 YSLEER. The CDR3 runs 15 residues. The V and J ends lost 5 bases and 1 base respectively, with 9 bases between them. In DNA, the CDR3 is TGCGCCAGCAGCTTATGGGGGTCTGGGGCCAACGTCCTGACTTTC. Its protein is CASSLWGSGANVLTF.

The chain has TRBV4-3 and TRBJ2-4, with 7 nucleotides matching TRBD1. The CDR3 length is 19 residues. Trimming took 0 bases from V and 8 from J; bases not matched to a gene: 19. Germline CDR1 reads LGHNA; CDR2 reads YSLEER. The CDR3 loop reads CASSQDVVGQRLRLDIQYF. In DNA, the CDR3 is TGCGCCAGCAGCCAAGATGTAGTGGGACAGCGATTGAGGTTGGACATTCAGTACTTC.

The rearrangement joins TRBV9 to TRBJ2-1; TRBD2 is a possible D gene (6 bases). Germline CDR1 and CDR2: SGDLS and YYNGEE. The V gene lost 3 bases and the J gene lost 4 bases, with 14 bases spanning the gap. This CDR3 has 15 residues. The DNA for the CDR3 is TGTGCCAGCAGCGCGCCGGGACTCGTTTACAATGAGCAGTTCTTC. Protein product: CASSAPGLVYNEQFF.

The genes are TRBV18 and TRBJ2-5; a possible D gene is TRBD2 (6 bases). Germline V gives CDR1 KGHSH, CDR2 LQKENI. The CDR3 is 14 residues long. Trimming pared 2 bases from V and 5 bases from J, leaving 12 bases between. The CDR3 protein is CASSPIGGEETQYF. DNA of the CDR3: TGTGCCAGCTCACCAATTGGAGGGGAGGAGACCCAGTACTTC. Variable domain in full (rest from reference TRBV18 and TRBJ2-5): NAGVMQNPRHLVRRRGQEARLRCSPMKGHSHVYWYRQLPEEGLKFMVYLQKENIIDESGMPKERFSAEFPKEGPSILRIQQVVRGDSAAYFCASSPIGGEETQYFGPGTRLLVL.

This clone was seen once. This chain uses TRBV10-3 with TRBJ2-1; 8 positions agree with TRBD2. The CDR3 covers 15 residues. Germline CDR1 is ENHRY and CDR2 is SYGVKD. Trimming cost V 0 bases and J 5 bases; bases outside gene matches: 3. In DNA, the CDR3 is TGTGCCATCAGTGAGTCCGGACTAGCCAACAATGAGCAGTTCTTC. It specifies CAISESGLANNEQFF.

This clone has a single count. The V call is TRBV6-1, the J call TRBJ1-5, with 7 bases that match TRBD1. V gave up 1 base and J gave up 6 bases; unmatched junction bases: 3. Germline lookup yields CDR1 MNHNS and CDR2 SASEGT. The CDR3 is 14 amino acids. The DNA of the CDR3 is TGTGCCAGCAGTGAAGGGGAGGGGGCTCAGCCCCAGCATTTT. The encoded protein is CASSEGEGAQPQHF.

The chain recombines TRBV6-5 with TRBJ1-2; a possible D gene is TRBD1 (5 bases). From germline, CDR1 is MNHEY and CDR2 SVGAGI. Trimming cost V 6 bases and J 8 bases, with 16 bases left between them. The CDR3 runs to 13 residues. Here the CDR3 reads CASSFQGPGGYTF. For the CDR3, the DNA is TGTGCCAGCAGCTTCCAGGGTCCCGGAGGCTACACCTTC.